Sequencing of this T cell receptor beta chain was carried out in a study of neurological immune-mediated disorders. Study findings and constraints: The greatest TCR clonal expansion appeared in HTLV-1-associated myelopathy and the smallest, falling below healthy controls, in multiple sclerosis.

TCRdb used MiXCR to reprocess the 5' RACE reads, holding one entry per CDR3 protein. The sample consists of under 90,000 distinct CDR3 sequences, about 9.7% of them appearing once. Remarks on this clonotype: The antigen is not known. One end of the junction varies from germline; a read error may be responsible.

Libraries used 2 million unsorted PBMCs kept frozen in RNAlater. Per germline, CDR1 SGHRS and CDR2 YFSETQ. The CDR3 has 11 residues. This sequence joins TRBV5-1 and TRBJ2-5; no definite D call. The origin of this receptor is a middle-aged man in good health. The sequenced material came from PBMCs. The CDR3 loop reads CTSSLRETRYF. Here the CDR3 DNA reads TGCACCAGCAGCTTGAGAGAGACCCGGTACTTC.